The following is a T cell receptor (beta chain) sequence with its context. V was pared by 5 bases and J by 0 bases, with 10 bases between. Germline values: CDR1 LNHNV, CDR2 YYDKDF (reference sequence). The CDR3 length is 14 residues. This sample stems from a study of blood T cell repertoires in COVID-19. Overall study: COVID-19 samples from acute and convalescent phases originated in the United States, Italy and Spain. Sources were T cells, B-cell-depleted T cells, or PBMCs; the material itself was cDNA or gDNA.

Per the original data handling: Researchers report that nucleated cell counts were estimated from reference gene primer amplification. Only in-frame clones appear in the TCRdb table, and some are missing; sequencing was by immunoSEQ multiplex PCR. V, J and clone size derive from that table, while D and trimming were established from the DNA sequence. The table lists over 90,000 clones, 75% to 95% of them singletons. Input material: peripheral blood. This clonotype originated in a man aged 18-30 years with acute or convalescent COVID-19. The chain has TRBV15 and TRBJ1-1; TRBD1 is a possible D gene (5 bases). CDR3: CATSVRGVNTEAFF. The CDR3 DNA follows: TGTGCCACCAGCGTGCGGGGGGTGAACACTGAAGCTTTCTTT.